These 28 T cell receptor beta chains were all obtained from the same sample, sequenced in a study of tumor-infiltrating lymphocytes in primary liver carcinoma. In addition to blood RNA drawn from unsorted whole blood, germline DNA was extracted. TCR beta cDNA was reverse-transcribed from 500 to 550 ng of total RNA. The reaction used a constant-region primer and ProtoScript II reverse transcriptase. Three nested multiplex PCR rounds, a slightly modified ARM-PCR method, built the TCR beta libraries. The two initial PCR rounds, around 11 cycles each, used TRBV1-TRBV30 forward and C-beta reverse primers. TCRdb recomputed calls from the multiplex PCR reads with MiXCR, one row per CDR3 protein. The sample has 330,000 or so distinct CDR3 sequences; about two thirds are singletons. Sequenced material: peripheral blood. All receptors come from a man between 35 and 55 years old with primary liver carcinoma and hepatitis B virus infection.

This clonotype has a handful of counts. The chain links TRBV30 to TRBJ2-1; 13 nucleotides match TRBD2. After removal of 5 bases from V and 11 bases from J, the junction contained 9 bases not matched to a gene. The length of the CDR3 is 14 residues. Germline-derived CDR1 and CDR2 are GTSNPN and SVGIG (reference sequence). CDR3 sequence reads: CAWDGGTSGTQQFF. The DNA for the CDR3 is TGTGCCTGGGATGGGGGGACTAGCGGGACTCAGCAGTTCTTC.

Details on this clonotype: A much larger clone differs from this one at a single base, so this may be a read error. This chain connects TRBV14 to TRBJ2-6, with D tentatively TRBD1 (5 bases). CDR3 length: 14 amino acids. Germline-derived CDR1 and CDR2 are SGHDN and FVKESK. As DNA, the CDR3 is TGTGCCAGCAGCCAAGTAGGTGGGGCCAACGTCCTGGCTTTC. Translation: CASSQVGGANVLAF.

A note on this clonotype: The junction differs from germline at one of its ends, possibly a read error. The CDR3: CANSLVGSSRYEQYF. The CDR3 DNA follows: TGTGCCAACAGCTTAGTGGGCAGTTCAAGATACGAGCAGTACTTC. V usage is TRBV11-2 and J usage is TRBJ2-7; no reliable D call. The CDR3 runs 15 residues. CDR1 is SGHAT, CDR2 FQNNGV, per germline.

The sample holds many counts of this clonotype. The chain has TRBV12-3 or TRBV12-4 and TRBJ1-5; 9 nucleotides line up with TRBD1. V was clipped by 6 bases and J by 5 bases; unmatched bases: 8. The CDR3 contains 15 residues. The CDR3 nucleotides are TGTGCCAGCAGACCGGGACAGGGATATGATCAGCCCCAGCATTTT. It specifies CASRPGQGYDQPQHF.

Note on this clonotype: The junction does not match germline at one end; this may be a read error. The rearrangement joins TRBV28 to TRBJ2-7, with 10 positions matching TRBD1. CDR1 is MDHEN and CDR2 is SYDVKM in the germline V gene. The CDR3 runs 13 residues. As DNA, the CDR3 is TGTGCCAGCAAGGACAGGGGGGCCTATGAGCAGTACTTC. Residues: CASKDRGAYEQYF.

This clonotype has more than one count but fewer than ten. V and J are TRBV5-5 and TRBJ1-1; D gene uncertain. Germline V CDR1 and CDR2: SGHKS, YYEKEE (reference sequence). With 0 bases removed from V and 3 bases from J, the gap between germline ends came to 9 bases. The CDR3 contains 14 residues. The CDR3: CASSLAGLDTEAFF. Written as DNA, the CDR3 is TGTGCCAGCAGCTTGGCGGGTTTGGACACTGAAGCTTTCTTT.

This clonotype was recorded at least ten times. The chain links TRBV6-6 to TRBJ2-2; TRBD2 matches at 9 bases. The CDR3 runs to 16 residues. CDR1 is MNHNY and CDR2 is SVGAGI in the germline V gene (reference sequence). Unmatched junction bases numbered 8, after V lost 4 bases and J lost 5 bases. This chain's CDR3 is CASSSLAGNGTGELFF. In nucleotides, the CDR3 is TGTGCCAGCAGTTCCCTAGCGGGAAATGGGACCGGGGAGCTGTTTTTT.

Concerning this clonotype itself: This may be a read error, as it is one base from a much larger clone. This chain connects TRBV7-3 to TRBJ2-2, with 7 bases fitting TRBD2. Germline CDR1 reads SGHTA; CDR2 reads FQGTGA. CDR3 length: 14 amino acids. The DNA of the CDR3 is TGTGCCAGCAGCTTATACCAGGGAAGCGGGGAGGTGTTTTTT. This gives the protein CASSLYQGSGEVFF.

This sequence joins TRBV12-3 or TRBV12-4 and TRBJ2-7; 13 bases are shared with TRBD2. This CDR3 is 15 amino acids long. V trimming: 7 bases; J trimming: 6 bases; junction bases outside the gene matches: 9. Written as DNA, the CDR3 is TGTGCCAGCAACCCTCGGACTAGCGGGAGTTGCGAGCAGTACTTC. It codes for CASNPRTSGSCEQYF.

In regard to this clonotype: This sequence may be a read error, since a much larger clone differs from it by one base. The rearrangement links TRBV6-5 to TRBJ1-2; D ambiguous. CDR1 and CDR2 (germline): MNHEY, SVGAGI. This CDR3 has 12 amino acids. V gave up 8 bases and J gave up 8 bases, with 15 bases separating them. The CDR3 DNA reads TGTGCCAGCCGGAGTGACATGGAGGGCTACACCTTC. It yields the protein CASRSDMEGYTF.

J is TRBJ2-5 and V is TRBV5-1; TRBD1 aligns across 10 bases. J gave up 4 bases and V 8 bases, and 11 bases lay outside the gene matches. The CDR3 length is 15 residues. Germline assignment: CDR1 SGHRS and CDR2 YFSETQ. This CDR3 reads CASGCGTGVRETQYF. The CDR3 coding sequence is TGCGCCAGTGGATGTGGGACAGGGGTTAGAGAGACCCAGTACTTC.

This clonotype was seen many times. The chain carries TRBV14 and TRBJ2-3; D not certain. CDR1 is SGHDN and CDR2 is FVKESK in the germline V gene. CDR3 length equals 14 residues. Deletions cut 0 bases from V and 5 bases from J, with 9 bases between. In nucleotides, the CDR3 is TGTGCCAGCAGCCAAGATCCTTTTGGAGATACGCAGTATTTT. Its translation: CASSQDPFGDTQYF.

The sample holds a few counts of this clonotype. The chain combines TRBV4-1 with TRBJ2-1, with 12 bases matching TRBD2. The V segment lost 1 base and the J segment 6 bases; nucleotides outside the gene matches: 7. CDR1 and CDR2 (germline): MGHRA, YSYEKL. This CDR3 region has 17 residues. The CDR3 sequence is CASSQATGLAGINEQFF. Written as DNA, the CDR3 is TGCGCCAGCAGCCAAGCTACTGGACTAGCGGGGATCAATGAGCAGTTCTTC.

The J gene is TRBJ2-7, the V gene TRBV28; 9 nucleotides agree with TRBD2. The CDR3 spans 14 residues. Unmatched junction bases numbered 7, after V lost 6 bases and J lost 4 bases. Looked up from germline, CDR1 is MDHEN and CDR2 is SYDVKM. This chain's CDR3 is CASRTPSGKYEQYF. In nucleotides, the CDR3 is TGTGCCAGCAGAACACCTAGCGGGAAGTACGAGCAGTACTTC.

About this clonotype: The junction does not match germline at one end; this may be a read error. This rearrangement joins TRBV5-6 to TRBJ2-7; 7 bases are shared with TRBD1. This CDR3 is built from 15 residues. The germline V gene encodes CDR1 SGHDT and CDR2 YYEEEE. In nucleotides, the CDR3 is TGTGCCAACAGCTTGGTAGGGACAGAGCTCTACGAGCAGTACTTC. It is translated as CANSLVGTELYEQYF.

Details on this clonotype: The junction does not match germline at one end; this may be a read error. The chain couples TRBV11-2 to TRBJ1-5; D might be TRBD1 (5 bases). The CDR3 loop spans 15 amino acids. CDR1 is SGHAT and CDR2 is FQNNGV in the germline V gene. The CDR3 sequence is CASSLEGVGNHPQHF. Written as DNA, the CDR3 is TGTGCCAGCAGCTTAGAAGGGGTTGGCAATCACCCCCAACATTTT.

This clonotype has ten or more counts. V usage is TRBV6-5 and J usage is TRBJ2-1; 8 bases are a match to TRBD1. Germline V gives CDR1 MNHEY, CDR2 SVGAGI. Losses at the gene ends were 0 bases for V and 7 bases for J; bases not matched to a gene: 5. The CDR3 runs 15 residues. The CDR3 nucleotides read TGTGCCAGCAGTTACTCCGGACAGGGTATGAATGAGCAGTTCTTC. Protein: CASSYSGQGMNEQFF.

V is TRBV5-6 and J is TRBJ2-7; D tentatively fits TRBD1 or TRBD2 (5 bases each). Trimming took 1 base from V and 3 from J, leaving 17 bases between them. CDR1 SGHDT and CDR2 YYEEEE come from the germline V gene. The CDR3 contains 16 residues. Here the CDR3 DNA reads TGTGCCAGCAGCTTGAATAGGGGCGGGTCCCGCTACGAGCAGTACTTC. This sequence encodes CASSLNRGGSRYEQYF. Using reference TRBV5-6 and TRBJ2-7 for the parts outside the CDR3, the full variable domain is DAGVTQSPTHLIKTRGQQVTLRCSPKSGHDTVSWYQQALGQGPQFIFQYYEEEERQRGNFPDRFSGHQFPNYSSELNVNALLLGDSALYLCASSLNRGGSRYEQYFGPGTRLTVT.

As regards this clonotype: A much larger clone differs from this one at a single base, so this may be a read error. V and J are TRBV5-4 and TRBJ2-7; 8 bases align to TRBD1. Germline V gene sequence: CDR1 SGHNT, CDR2 YYREEE (reference sequence). The CDR3 runs 15 residues. CDR3 sequence: CASSSRGTGDYEKYF. DNA of the CDR3: TGTGCCAGCAGCTCGCGAGGGACAGGAGACTACGAGAAGTACTTC.

As regards this clonotype: Just one base apart from a much larger clone, this may be a read error. V usage is TRBV13 and J usage is TRBJ2-3; D not certain. The CDR3 covers 14 residues. The germline CDR1 and CDR2 sequences are PRHDT and FYEKMQ (reference sequence). The DNA for the CDR3 is TGTGCCAGCAGCTCATTAACGGAGTCAGATAAGCAGTATTTT. Residues: CASSSLTESDKQYF.

This clonotype showed up just once. V is TRBV6-2 or TRBV6-3 and J is TRBJ1-5, with 7 bases lining up with TRBD1. This CDR3 is built from 15 residues. Germline trimming cut 5 bases from V and 9 bases from J; bases unmatched to any gene: 13. Germline CDR1 reads MNHEY; CDR2 reads SVGEGT. The CDR3 spells CASSDTGVRDLPQHF. CDR3 DNA sequence: TGTGCCAGCAGTGATACAGGGGTGCGCGATCTGCCCCAGCATTTT.

Regarding this clonotype: Just one base apart from a much larger clone, this may be a read error. J is TRBJ2-7 and V is TRBV6-2 or TRBV6-3; TRBD2 agrees at 7 bases. Germline V gives CDR1 MNHEY, CDR2 SVGEGT. CDR3 length: 14 amino acids. V shed 5 bases, J shed 11 bases, and the junction held 15 bases outside the gene matches. CDR3 in amino acids: CASSPSGVGRIEYF. The CDR3 coding sequence is TGTGCCAGCAGTCCAAGCGGGGTCGGTCGAATTGAGTACTTC.

This clonotype was observed at least ten times. In DNA form, the CDR3 reads TGTGCCAGCAGTTACTCCCCTAGAGCGAACACTGAAGCTTTCTTT. Protein: CASSYSPRANTEAFF. The chain is built from TRBV6-5 and TRBJ1-1; D is undetermined. The CDR3 runs 15 residues. Germline loops: CDR1 MNHEY, CDR2 SVGAGI. Trimming took 0 bases from V and 1 from J, leaving 9 bases between them.

This clonotype came up many times. The V call is TRBV4-1, the J call TRBJ1-1; D call uncertain. V lost 1 base and J 8 bases, leaving 5 bases between the germline ends. The germline CDR1 and CDR2 sequences are MGHRA and YSYEKL. The CDR3 runs to 11 residues. This CDR3 is CASSQGTEAFF. The CDR3 DNA reads as TGCGCCAGCAGCCAAGGAACCGAAGCTTTCTTT.

For this clonotype: Because it lacks the conserved phenylalanine or tryptophan at the end, this CDR3 is likely a read error. The chain recombines TRBV11-3 with TRBJ2-1; 7 bases align to TRBD1. CDR1 and CDR2 (germline): SGHNT, YENEEA. The CDR3 is 14 residues long. The junction had 7 bases not matched to a gene; V was cut back by 3 bases and J by 8 bases. The chain's CDR3 is CASSLGTAIDEQFL. The CDR3, as DNA: TGTGCCAGCAGCTTGGGGACAGCCATCGATGAGCAGTTCCTC.

This rearrangement joins TRBV4-3 to TRBJ1-3; no reliable D call. The CDR3 has 13 amino acids. The V gene's germline CDR1 is LGHNA and CDR2 YSLEER. CDR3 loop: CDNSQYLGGTIYF. The CDR3 bases are TGCGACAACAGCCAATATCTCGGAGGCACCATATATTTT.

Regarding this clonotype: A read error is possible here, since a much larger clone lies one base away. The rearrangement uses TRBV4-1 and TRBJ2-7; D not resolved. CDR3 length: 13 amino acids. Germline CDR1 reads MGHRA; CDR2 reads YSYEKL. CDR3 nucleotides: TGCGCCATCAGCCCCTCAGACGGCCTAGAGCAGTACTTC. Protein sequence: CAISPSDGLEQYF.

To note about this clonotype: A much larger clone lies one base from this, so it may be a read error. V usage is TRBV6-1 and J usage is TRBJ1-5; D gene ambiguous. The V end lost 10 bases, the J end lost 6 bases, and 16 bases lay between the germline ends. The CDR3 has 13 residues. CDR1 is MNHNS, CDR2 SASEGT, per germline. DNA of the CDR3: TGTGCCACTTCGGTTGCCGGCAGTCAGCCCCAGCATTTT. Its translation: CATSVAGSQPQHF.